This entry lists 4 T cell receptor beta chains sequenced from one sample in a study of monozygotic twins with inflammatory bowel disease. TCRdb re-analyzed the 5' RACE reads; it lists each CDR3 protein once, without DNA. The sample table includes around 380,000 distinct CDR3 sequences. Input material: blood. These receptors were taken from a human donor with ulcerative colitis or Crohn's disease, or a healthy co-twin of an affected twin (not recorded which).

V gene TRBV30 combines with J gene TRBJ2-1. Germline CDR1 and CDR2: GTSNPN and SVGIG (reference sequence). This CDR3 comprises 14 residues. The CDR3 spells CAWSSAVAYNEQFF.

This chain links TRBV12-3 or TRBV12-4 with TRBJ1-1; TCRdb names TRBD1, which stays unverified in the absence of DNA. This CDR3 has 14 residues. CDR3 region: CASSATGGWTEAFF.

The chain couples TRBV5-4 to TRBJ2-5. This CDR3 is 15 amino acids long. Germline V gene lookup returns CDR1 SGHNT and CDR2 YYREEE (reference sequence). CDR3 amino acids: CASSLVGFRQETQYF.

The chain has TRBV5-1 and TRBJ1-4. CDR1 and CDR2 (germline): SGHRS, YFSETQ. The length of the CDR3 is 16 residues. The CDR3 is CASSLAGQPSGEKLFF.